Given below is one TCR beta chain in context. What antigen it recognizes has not been identified. The sample holds no much larger clone one base away, and base qualities are not on file. Libraries were built with PCR. The run used an Illumina HiSeq 4000. The TCR beta-chain CDR3 region of each patient was profiled by high-throughput sequencing. As for how the authors treated the data: Drawing on CDR3 differences between clinicopathological groups, the researchers built a classifier meant to tell apart patients with distant-metastatic papillary thyroid cancer. Repertoire diversity was assessed with the Shannon index, and tumor-blood repertoire similarity with the Morisita-Horn index. TCRdb cleaned the public reads at Q25 with fastp, built clones with MiXCR and kept in-frame beta chains. The V and J calls reflect TCRdb's pipeline rather than the authors' work. The sample table contains tens of thousands of clones; only one count was recorded for over 25% of them. The ten largest make up about 10% of the sample.

No patient had received any treatment before thyroid surgery. Using T-cell receptor beta sequencing, the researchers looked back retrospectively at clinical samples from patients, gathered between about 2011 and 2019. Relative to germline, V is 1 base shorter and J is 1 base shorter, with 10 bases between their ends. Looking up the germline V gene (reference sequence) yields CDR1 DFQATT and CDR2 SNEGSKA. The CDR3 runs 14 amino acids, cysteine and phenylalanine included. Kept here is only the CDR3 DNA, which spans 42 bases and is read in frame from base 1. The data originate from a study of metastatic and nonmetastatic thyroid tumors (TCRdb year 2020). Describing the broader study: Repertoires were compared across peripheral blood and tumor or nodule tissue samples from malignant and benign thyroid patients. Results and caveats for the whole study, not just this receptor: TCR beta diversity was reported as significantly higher in malignant tumors than in benign nodules, in both blood and tumor samples.

The rearranged segments are TRBV20-1 and TRBJ2-5, with a weak D call of TRBD2 (5 bases match). The sequenced sample consisted of blood. The clonotype originates from a male donor with papillary thyroid cancer or a benign thyroid nodule (not recorded which). Some clones in this sample may be carry-over from other donors' samples. In nucleotide form, the sequence is TGCAGTGCTAGAGCGGGCGGACTCCAAGAGACCCAGTACTTC. Its amino acids are CSARAGGLQETQYF.